A single sample is the source of the 30 T cell receptor beta chains below, sequenced in a study of T-cell memory formation after mild COVID-19. Using its own MiXCR run on the 5' RACE reads, TCRdb lists one record per CDR3 protein. The profile covers 150,000 to 200,000 distinct CDR3 sequences, with about a fifth appearing a single time and roughly 4% taken by the ten largest. Source material: PBMCs or a T cell subset sorted from them (not recorded which). These TCRs come from a young man who had mild COVID-19 (a few samples of this study predate the infection). Cell type and time point are not known.

The chain joins TRBV7-3 to TRBJ2-2; TRBD2 might be the D (7 bases). The V gene's germline CDR1 is SGHTA and CDR2 FQGTGA. V lost 5 bases, J lost 5 bases, and 12 bases lay in between. The CDR3 covers 14 residues. DNA for the CDR3: TGTGCCAGCAGCGCACAGGGAGGGACCGGGGAGCTGTTTTTT. Amino acids: CASSAQGGTGELFF. Combining the CDR3 with reference TRBV7-3 and TRBJ2-2 gives the whole variable domain GAGVSQTPSNKVTEKGKYVELRCDPISGHTALYWYRQSLGQGPEFLIYFQGTGAADDSGLPNDRFFAVRPEGSVSTLKIQRTERGDSAVYLCASSAQGGTGELFFGEGSRLTVL.

The chain links TRBV27 to TRBJ1-3; D might be TRBD1 (5 bases). V was trimmed by 5 bases and J by 10 bases, leaving 15 bases between them. Germline lookup yields CDR1 MNHEY and CDR2 SMNVEV (reference sequence). The CDR3 runs to 13 residues. This CDR3 is CASSQGRLGTIYF. In nucleotides, the CDR3 is TGTGCCAGCAGTCAGGGACGGCTAGGGACCATATATTTT.

This clonotype was counted a few times. This rearrangement joins TRBV27 to TRBJ2-2; D gene unclear. This CDR3 region has 15 residues. Germline assignment: CDR1 MNHEY and CDR2 SMNVEV (reference sequence). Deletions cut 5 bases from V and 6 bases from J, with 16 bases between. The CDR3 region has the DNA TGTGCCAGCAGTGCGACGGGTCTTGGTCCCGGGGAGCTGTTTTTT. It translates to CASSATGLGPGELFF.

The table lists this clonotype with many counts. The rearrangement joins TRBV4-3 to TRBJ2-3; D is uncertain. This CDR3 is built from 14 residues. Germline V gene lookup returns CDR1 LGHNA and CDR2 YSLEER. V was trimmed by 1 base and J by 4 bases, leaving 9 bases between them. The CDR3 sequence: CASSQAPGPDTQYF. CDR3 in DNA: TGCGCCAGCAGCCAAGCCCCAGGCCCAGATACGCAGTATTTT.

This clonotype was seen at least ten times. The chain recombines TRBV7-9 with TRBJ2-5; D gene uncertain. The germline gives CDR1 SEHNR, CDR2 FQNEAQ (reference sequence). The V end lost 0 bases, the J end lost 0 bases, and 2 bases lay between the germline ends. This CDR3 comprises 13 residues. CDR3 sequence (DNA): TGTGCCAGCAGCTTAGCCCACCAAGAGACCCAGTACTTC. This codes for CASSLAHQETQYF. Based on the CDR3 plus reference TRBV7-9 and TRBJ2-5, the full variable domain is DTGVSQNPRHKITKRGQNVTFRCDPISEHNRLYWYRQTLGQGPEFLTYFQNEAQLEKSRLLSDRFSAERPKGSFSTLEIQRTEQGDSAMYLCASSLAHQETQYFGPGTRLLVL.

CDR3 DNA: TGTGCCAGGGATTCCACCTCCTACGAGCAGTACGTC. Translation gives CARDSTSYEQYV. The rearrangement joins TRBV12-1 to TRBJ2-7. TRBV12-1 is flagged as a pseudogene. The length of the CDR3 is 12 residues.

Only a few counts were recorded for this clonotype. The chain uses TRBV5-1 and TRBJ1-1; D may be TRBD1 (5 bases). With 3 bases removed from V and 4 bases from J, the gap between germline ends came to 13 bases. CDR1 and CDR2 from the germline V gene are SGHRS and YFSETQ. This CDR3 is built from 14 residues. The CDR3, as DNA: TGCGCCAGCAGCTCCAGGCCTGGGGGCACTGAAGCTTTCTTT. This gives the protein CASSSRPGGTEAFF.

This clonotype was observed a handful of times. The chain recombines TRBV19 with TRBJ2-3; D is possibly TRBD2 (6 bases). V lost 6 bases to trimming and J lost 2 bases, with 18 bases between them. CDR1 LNHDA and CDR2 SQIVND come from the germline V gene (reference sequence). This CDR3 spans 16 amino acids. As DNA, the CDR3 is TGTGCCAGTAGAGGGTACGGGACTGGGGCCACAGATACGCAGTATTTT. Its protein is CASRGYGTGATDTQYF.

This clonotype has a handful of counts. The V and J genes are TRBV20-1 and TRBJ1-1; perhaps TRBD1 as D (5 bases). CDR1 is DFQATT, CDR2 SNEGSKA, per germline (reference sequence). Trimming shortened V by 1 base and J by 4 bases, and 10 bases separated the two germline ends. This CDR3 region has 13 residues. The DNA for the CDR3 is TGCAGTGCTAGAGCCAGGGTTGGCACTGAAGCTTTCTTT. This codes for CSARARVGTEAFF.

The chain uses TRBV5-1 and TRBJ1-1; D is undetermined. The CDR3 extends over 14 amino acids. The ends were cut back, 1 base at V and 0 bases at J, with 7 bases in the middle. The germline CDR1 and CDR2 sequences are SGHRS and YFSETQ. Here the CDR3 DNA reads TGCGCCAGCAGCTTGTCGGGGATGAACACTGAAGCTTTCTTT. It codes for CASSLSGMNTEAFF.

This clonotype has only a few counts. This rearrangement joins TRBV20-1 to TRBJ2-1; TRBD1 might be the D (6 bases). Germline V lookup: CDR1 DFQATT, CDR2 SNEGSKA (reference sequence). Trimming removed 2 bases at V and 0 bases at J, with 11 bases between. This CDR3 contains 15 residues. CDR3 coding DNA: TGCAGTGCTAGAAGGGACACGAACTCCTACAATGAGCAGTTCTTC. Translated: CSARRDTNSYNEQFF.

This clonotype was counted a few times. One end of the junction is discordant with germline, which a read error may explain. V usage is TRBV4-1 and J usage is TRBJ1-2; TRBD1 agrees at 7 bases. This CDR3 has 14 amino acids. From germline, CDR1 is MGHRA and CDR2 YSYEKL. In nucleotides, the CDR3 is TGCGCCAGCAGCCAAGACCCCGGACAGGACCCCGGAGGCTTC. Translation: CASSQDPGQDPGGF.

This clonotype was observed at least ten times. The rearrangement uses TRBV5-1 and TRBJ2-3; D gene uncertain. CDR3 size: 14 residues. Germline V gives CDR1 SGHRS, CDR2 YFSETQ. Trimming shortened V by 2 bases and J by 2 bases, and 9 bases separated the two germline ends. The CDR3 spells CASSFDGPTDTQYF. Written as DNA, the CDR3 is TGCGCCAGCAGCTTTGACGGACCCACAGATACGCAGTATTTT.

The chain recombines TRBV7-3 with TRBJ2-1; 8 bases are a match to TRBD1. The V and J ends lost 5 bases and 10 bases, in that order; junction bases with no gene match: 19. Germline V CDR1 and CDR2: SGHTA, FQGTGA. This CDR3 has 17 amino acids. This chain's CDR3 is CASSTRGDRGRGDEQFF. CDR3 in DNA: TGTGCCAGCAGCACAAGAGGCGACAGGGGCCGCGGAGACGAGCAGTTCTTC.

This clonotype has a handful of counts. The chain carries TRBV28 and TRBJ2-2, with 8 positions matching TRBD1. The CDR3 runs 14 residues. Trimming cost V 3 bases and J 6 bases; bases outside gene matches: 3. CDR1 and CDR2 (germline): MDHEN, SYDVKM. CDR3 protein: CASSFRGRSGELFF. CDR3 in DNA: TGTGCCAGCAGTTTCAGGGGGCGCTCCGGGGAGCTGTTTTTT.

This rearrangement joins TRBV3-1 to TRBJ1-2; D remains ambiguous. Germline CDR1 LGHDT, CDR2 YNNKEL (reference sequence). This CDR3 has 14 residues. The V and J ends lost 3 bases and 8 bases respectively, with 16 bases between them. The CDR3 DNA reads as TGTGCCAGCAGCCAGCAGACTCGTCTGGGGGGCTACACCTTC. It translates to CASSQQTRLGGYTF.

This clonotype was seen a handful of times. The chain couples TRBV7-3 to TRBJ1-2, with D perhaps TRBD1 (6 bases). The germline gives CDR1 SGHTA, CDR2 FQGTGA. Trimming pared 5 bases from V and 3 bases from J, leaving 13 bases between. The CDR3 runs to 14 residues. CDR3 coding DNA: TGTGCCAGCAGCCCCACGGGGGCAGACTATGGCTACACCTTC. It is translated as CASSPTGADYGYTF.

The chain has TRBV9 and TRBJ1-6, with unresolved D. The CDR3 length is 13 residues. The germline CDR1 and CDR2 sequences are SGDLS and YYNGEE. Trimming removed 3 bases from V and 7 bases from J, with 8 bases in between. This chain's CDR3 is CASSDSKNSPLHF. CDR3 nucleotides: TGTGCCAGCAGCGATTCCAAGAATTCACCCCTCCACTTT. Full variable domain (remainder filled in from reference TRBV9 and TRBJ1-6): DSGVTQTPKHLITATGQRVTLRCSPRSGDLSVYWYQQSLDQGLQFLIQYYNGEERAKGNILERFSAQQFPDLHSELNLSSLELGDSALYFCASSDSKNSPLHFGNGTRLTVT.

The genes are TRBV19 and TRBJ1-1; D uncertain. Looked up from germline, CDR1 is LNHDA and CDR2 is SQIVND (reference sequence). This CDR3 has 13 residues. V lost 2 bases, J lost 7 bases, and 11 bases lay in between. CDR3 bases: TGTGCCAGTAGTATAACCGACAATTTTGAAGCTTTCTTT. Amino acids: CASSITDNFEAFF.

This chain joins TRBV5-1 and TRBJ2-1; 11 bases match TRBD2. The CDR3 is 14 residues long. J gave up 7 bases and V 3 bases, and 3 bases lay outside the gene matches. The germline gives CDR1 SGHRS, CDR2 YFSETQ. CDR3 in amino acids: CASSSGLAANEQFF. In DNA, the CDR3 is TGCGCCAGCAGCTCGGGACTAGCGGCGAATGAGCAGTTCTTC.

This clonotype was seen a handful of times. This chain links TRBV5-1 with TRBJ2-7; D is ambiguous. The V gene's germline CDR1 is SGHRS and CDR2 YFSETQ. V was cut by 5 bases and J by 3 bases, with 12 bases left in between. The CDR3 has 13 amino acids. Here the CDR3 reads CASSEASDYEQYF. In DNA, the CDR3 is TGCGCCAGCAGTGAGGCCAGCGACTACGAGCAGTACTTC.

This chain uses TRBV12-3 or TRBV12-4 with TRBJ2-3; maybe TRBD1 (6 bases). CDR3 size: 13 residues. V was trimmed by 6 bases and J by 3 bases, leaving 10 bases between them. DNA for the CDR3: TGTGCCAGCAGAGGGGGAGAGACAGATACGCAGTATTTT. It is translated as CASRGGETDTQYF.

A few counts support this clonotype. CDR3 in DNA: TGTGCCAGCAGCGTCCAGGGTCCAGGAAACACCATATATTTT. Amino acid sequence: CASSVQGPGNTIYF. This rearrangement joins TRBV9 to TRBJ1-3, with D possibly TRBD1 on 5 matching bases. The germline CDR1 and CDR2 sequences are SGDLS and YYNGEE. This CDR3 has 14 amino acids. V was clipped by 2 bases and J by 4 bases, with 10 bases between them.

This chain links TRBV20-1 with TRBJ1-3; D uncertain. The CDR3 extends over 15 amino acids. Germline CDR1 DFQATT, CDR2 SNEGSKA (reference sequence). The V end lost 0 bases, the J end lost 0 bases, and 9 bases lay between the germline ends. The CDR3 coding sequence is TGCAGTGCTAGAGATAGCCAGAACTCTGGAAACACCATATATTTT. Protein sequence: CSARDSQNSGNTIYF.

In its sample, this clonotype was seen a few times. This chain joins TRBV3-2 and TRBJ1-6; the listed D gene, TRBD1, was not tested against the DNA. TRBV3-2 is a pseudogene. This CDR3 comprises 18 residues. The chain's CDR3 is CASSHRGTFAYAQRPLHF. In DNA form, the CDR3 reads TGTGCCAGCAGCCACCGCGGGACGTTTGCCTACGCCCAACGACCCCTCCACTTT.

This chain uses TRBV20-1 with TRBJ1-5, with 7 nucleotides matching TRBD1. The V gene end was trimmed by 6 bases and the J gene end by 3 bases; junction bases not matched to a gene: 5. Germline V lookup: CDR1 DFQATT, CDR2 SNEGSKA (reference sequence). This CDR3 has 13 amino acids. The CDR3 sequence is CSAQGGVNQPQHF. The DNA of the CDR3 is TGCAGTGCCCAGGGGGGGGTCAATCAGCCCCAGCATTTT.

The V gene is TRBV3-1, the J gene TRBJ2-2; TRBD1 matches at 9 bases. Germline values: CDR1 LGHDT, CDR2 YNNKEL (reference sequence). The ends lost 4 bases at V and 5 bases at J; junction bases unmatched: 2. The CDR3 runs 14 residues. The chain's CDR3 is CASSLGTGTGELFF. CDR3 bases: TGTGCCAGCAGCCTCGGGACAGGGACCGGGGAGCTGTTTTTT.

This clonotype was seen a handful of times. The chain uses TRBV7-2 and TRBJ2-1; 9 nucleotides match TRBD1. The CDR3 loop spans 14 amino acids. V lost 2 bases, J lost 9 bases, and 5 bases stayed unmatched. Germline values: CDR1 SGHTA, CDR2 FQGNSA. The CDR3 nucleotides are TGTGCCAGCAGCTTAAGACAGGGGGTCGGTGAGCAGTTCTTC. Translated: CASSLRQGVGEQFF. The full variable domain, completed using reference TRBV7-2 and TRBJ2-1, is GAGVSQSPSNKVTEKGKDVELRCDPISGHTALYWYRQSLGQGLEFLIYFQGNSAPDKSGLPSDRFSAERTGGSVSTLTIQRTQQEDSAVYLCASSLRQGVGEQFFGPGTRLTVL.

The CDR3 DNA follows: TGTGCCAGCAGTTTACATCTTGGGGCGAACACTGAAGCTTTCTTT. Encoded protein: CASSLHLGANTEAFF. This chain uses TRBV27 with TRBJ1-1; tentative D call: TRBD1 (5 bases). The germline V gene encodes CDR1 MNHEY and CDR2 SMNVEV (reference sequence). The CDR3 sequence is 15 residues long. Trimming removed 2 bases at V and 1 base at J, with 11 bases between.

To note about this clonotype: A read error may account for a junction end that differs from germline. The V and J genes are TRBV11-2 and TRBJ2-5; 7 bases align to TRBD1. The CDR3 runs 14 residues. In germline, CDR1 is SGHAT, CDR2 FQNNGV. The chain's CDR3 is CASSPGQMEESQYF. In DNA, the CDR3 is TGTGCCAGCAGCCCGGGACAGATGGAAGAGTCCCAGTACTTC.